The clone carrying this TCR beta chain appeared many times. Its matching antigen is unknown. This sample is part of a study of T cells in Graves' hyperthyroidism and ophthalmopathy. About the study: Peripheral blood was collected at initial diagnosis, before any treatment.

Uncontrolled infection, other autoimmune disease, pregnancy or lactation disqualified patients from enrolment. There were TCR beta CDR3 regions amplified from RNA transcripts. HTBI primers drove first-round RT-PCR of the TCR CDR3. One entry per CDR3 protein, called by TCRdb with MiXCR from the multiplex PCR reads. The table lists roughly 380,000 distinct CDR3 sequences, over 15% of them singletons. Broader study findings: Blood held most thyroid clonotypes expanded above 0.001 frequency. A 13 V-J model separated ophthalmopathy from stable hyperthyroidism.

Sequenced material: blood. This receptor was identified in a woman between 40 and 50 years old with Graves' ophthalmopathy.

The CDR3 bases are TGTGCCAGCAGTGTGACTTCTCAAGAGACCCAGTACTTC. It codes for CASSVTSQETQYF. The genes are TRBV28 and TRBJ2-5; D is undetermined. V lost 5 bases and J 2 bases, leaving 9 bases between the germline ends. The germline CDR1 and CDR2 sequences are MDHEN and SYDVKM. This CDR3 has 13 amino acids.